The entry below describes one T cell receptor (beta chain). This entry is derived from a study of blood T cell repertoires in COVID-19. As for the study in general: Specimens from acute and convalescent COVID-19 originated in the United States, Italy and Spain.

Original processing notes: Amplifying reference gene primers gave estimates of nucleated cell counts. Measured with immunoSEQ multiplex PCR; TCRdb has only the in-frame clones, and not every one. Clone size and V and J calls were adopted from that table, with D and trimming inferred from the DNA. The sample records fewer than 250,000 clones, around 90% being singletons. The clonotype originates from a man under 40 with COVID-19, enrolled during active disease. The specimen sequenced was peripheral blood.

The CDR3 here is CASSSSGTFNNEQFF. In DNA, the CDR3 is TGTGCCAGCAGCTCGTCTGGGACATTTAACAATGAGCAGTTCTTC. The J gene is TRBJ2-1, the V gene TRBV7-3; weak D call: TRBD1 (6 bases). The V and J ends lost 4 bases and 5 bases respectively, with 15 bases between them. The germline gives CDR1 SGHTA, CDR2 FQGTGA. The CDR3 is 15 amino acids. The variable domain in full, completed from reference TRBV7-3 and TRBJ2-1, reads GAGVSQTPSNKVTEKGKYVELRCDPISGHTALYWYRQSLGQGPEFLIYFQGTGAADDSGLPNDRFFAVRPEGSVSTLKIQRTERGDSAVYLCASSSSGTFNNEQFFGPGTRLTVL.